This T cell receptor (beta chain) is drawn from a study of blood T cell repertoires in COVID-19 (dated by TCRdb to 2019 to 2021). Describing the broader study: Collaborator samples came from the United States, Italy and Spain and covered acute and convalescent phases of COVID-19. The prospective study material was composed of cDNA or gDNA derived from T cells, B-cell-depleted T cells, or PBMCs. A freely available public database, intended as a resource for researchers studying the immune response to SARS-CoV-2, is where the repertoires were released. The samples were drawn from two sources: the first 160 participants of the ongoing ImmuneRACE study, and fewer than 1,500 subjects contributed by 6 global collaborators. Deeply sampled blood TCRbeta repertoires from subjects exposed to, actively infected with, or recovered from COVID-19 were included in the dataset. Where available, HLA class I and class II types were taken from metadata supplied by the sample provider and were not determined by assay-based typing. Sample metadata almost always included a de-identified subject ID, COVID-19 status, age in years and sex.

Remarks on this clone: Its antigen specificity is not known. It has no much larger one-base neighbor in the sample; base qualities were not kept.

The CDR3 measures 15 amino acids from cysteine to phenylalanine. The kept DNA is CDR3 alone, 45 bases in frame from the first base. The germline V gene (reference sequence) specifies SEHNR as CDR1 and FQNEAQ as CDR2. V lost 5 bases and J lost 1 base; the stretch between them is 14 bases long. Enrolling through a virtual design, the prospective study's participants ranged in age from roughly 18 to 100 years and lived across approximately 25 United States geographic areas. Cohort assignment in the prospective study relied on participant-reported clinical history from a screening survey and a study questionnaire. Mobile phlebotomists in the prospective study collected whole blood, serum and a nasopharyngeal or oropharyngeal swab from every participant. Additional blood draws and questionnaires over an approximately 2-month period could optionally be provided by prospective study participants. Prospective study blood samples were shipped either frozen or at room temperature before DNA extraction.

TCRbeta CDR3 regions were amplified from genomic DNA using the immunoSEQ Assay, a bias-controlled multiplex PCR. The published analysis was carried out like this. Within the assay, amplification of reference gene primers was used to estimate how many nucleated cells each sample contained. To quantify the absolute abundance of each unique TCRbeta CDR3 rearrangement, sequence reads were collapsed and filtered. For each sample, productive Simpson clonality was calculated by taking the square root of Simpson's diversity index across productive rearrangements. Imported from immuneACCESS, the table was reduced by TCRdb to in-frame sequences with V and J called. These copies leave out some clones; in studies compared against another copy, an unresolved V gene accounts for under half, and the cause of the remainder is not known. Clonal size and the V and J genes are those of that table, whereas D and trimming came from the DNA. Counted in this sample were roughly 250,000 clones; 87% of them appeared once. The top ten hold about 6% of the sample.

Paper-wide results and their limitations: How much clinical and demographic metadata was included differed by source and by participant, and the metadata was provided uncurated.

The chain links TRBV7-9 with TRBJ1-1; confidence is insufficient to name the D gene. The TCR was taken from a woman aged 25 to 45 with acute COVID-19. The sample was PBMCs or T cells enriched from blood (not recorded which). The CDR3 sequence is CASSPHFASNTEAFF. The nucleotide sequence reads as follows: TGTGCCAGCAGCCCCCACTTTGCCTCGAACACTGAAGCTTTCTTT. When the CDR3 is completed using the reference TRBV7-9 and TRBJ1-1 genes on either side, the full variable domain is DTGVSQNPRHKITKRGQNVTFRCDPISEHNRLYWYRQTLGQGPEFLTYFQNEAQLEKSRLLSDRFSAERPKGSFSTLEIQRTEQGDSAMYLCASSPHFASNTEAFFGQGTRLTVV.